These 2 T cell receptor beta chains were sequenced from one sample in a study of T cell clonotyping in hematopoietic cell transplantation. The data were produced by immunoSEQ multiplex PCR, yet TCRdb's version contains in-frame clones alone and is incomplete. Seen here are approximately 7,200 clones, approximately 88% observed once, and the top ten hold approximately 8%. The sequencing here drew on PBMCs, taken 100 days after allogeneic stem cell transplant. The source of these receptors is a male patient in his late teens or twenties who had an allogeneic stem cell transplant from a related donor, so the T cells may come from the graft donor. Some clones in this sample may be carry-over from other donors' samples.

The V gene is TRBV7-2, the J gene TRBJ2-1; D not certain. V lost 3 bases to trimming and J lost 5 bases, with 11 bases between them. In germline, CDR1 is SGHTA, CDR2 FQGNSA. The CDR3 is made up of 14 amino acids. The CDR3, as DNA: TGTGCCAGCAGCTTCGACCCCCACCACAATGAGCAGTTCTTC. Encoded protein: CASSFDPHHNEQFF.

The chain joins TRBV11-2 to TRBJ1-2; D possibly corresponds to TRBD1 (6 bases). The length of the CDR3 is 15 residues. CDR1 is SGHAT, CDR2 FQNNGV, per germline. The V end was cut by 5 bases, the J end by 6 bases, with 19 bases between. CDR3 residues: CASSPIQRQANGYTF. CDR3 coding DNA: TGTGCCAGCAGCCCTATCCAAAGACAGGCAAATGGCTACACCTTC.